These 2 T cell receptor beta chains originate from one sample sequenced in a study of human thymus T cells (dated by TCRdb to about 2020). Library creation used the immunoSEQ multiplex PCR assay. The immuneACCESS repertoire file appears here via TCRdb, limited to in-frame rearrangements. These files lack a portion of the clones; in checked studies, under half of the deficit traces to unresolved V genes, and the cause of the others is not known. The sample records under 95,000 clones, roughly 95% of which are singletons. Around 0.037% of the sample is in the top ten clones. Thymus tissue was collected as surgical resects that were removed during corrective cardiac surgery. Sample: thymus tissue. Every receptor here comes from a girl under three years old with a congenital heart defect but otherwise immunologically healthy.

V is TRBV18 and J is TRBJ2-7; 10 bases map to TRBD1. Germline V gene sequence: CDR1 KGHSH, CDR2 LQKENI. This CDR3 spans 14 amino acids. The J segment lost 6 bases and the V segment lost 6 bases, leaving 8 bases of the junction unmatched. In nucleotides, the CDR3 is TGTGCCAGCTCGCCGGGACAGGGGTCTGGCGAGCAGTACTTC. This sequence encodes CASSPGQGSGEQYF.

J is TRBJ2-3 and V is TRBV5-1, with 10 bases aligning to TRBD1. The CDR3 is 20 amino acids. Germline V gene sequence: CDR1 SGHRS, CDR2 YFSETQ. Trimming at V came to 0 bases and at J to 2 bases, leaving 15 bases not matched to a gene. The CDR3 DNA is TGCGCCAGCAGCTTGGCAAGGGGGACAGGGGTCCTTACCCTCACAGATACGCAGTATTTT. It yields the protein CASSLARGTGVLTLTDTQYF.